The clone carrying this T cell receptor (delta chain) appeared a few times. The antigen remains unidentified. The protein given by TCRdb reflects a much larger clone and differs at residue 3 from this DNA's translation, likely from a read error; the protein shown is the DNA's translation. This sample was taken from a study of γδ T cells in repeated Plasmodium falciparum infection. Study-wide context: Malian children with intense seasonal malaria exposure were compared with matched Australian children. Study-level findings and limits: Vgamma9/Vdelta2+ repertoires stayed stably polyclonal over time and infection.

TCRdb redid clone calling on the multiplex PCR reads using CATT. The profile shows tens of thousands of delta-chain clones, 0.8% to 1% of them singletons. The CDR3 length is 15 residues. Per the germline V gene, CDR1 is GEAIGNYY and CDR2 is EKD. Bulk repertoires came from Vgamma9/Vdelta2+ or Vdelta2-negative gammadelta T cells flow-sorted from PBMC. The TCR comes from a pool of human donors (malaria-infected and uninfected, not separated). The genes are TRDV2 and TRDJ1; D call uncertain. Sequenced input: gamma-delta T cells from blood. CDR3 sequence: CAWDTGAGYTDKLIF. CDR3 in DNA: TGTGCCTGGGACACAGGGGCTGGCTACACCGATAAACTCATCTTT.